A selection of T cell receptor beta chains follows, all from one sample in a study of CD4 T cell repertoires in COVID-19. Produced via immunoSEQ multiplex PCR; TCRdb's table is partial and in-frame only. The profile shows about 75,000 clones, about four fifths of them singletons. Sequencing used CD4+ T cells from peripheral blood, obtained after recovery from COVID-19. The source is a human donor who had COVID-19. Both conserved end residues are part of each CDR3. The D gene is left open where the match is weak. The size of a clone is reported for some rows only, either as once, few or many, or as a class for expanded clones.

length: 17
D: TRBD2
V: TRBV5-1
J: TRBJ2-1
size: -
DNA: TGCGCCAGCAGCCCGACGGTACTAGCGGGAGGATCGGGTGAGCAGTTCTTC
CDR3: CASSPTVLAGGSGEQFF

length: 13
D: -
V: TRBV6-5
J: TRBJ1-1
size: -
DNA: TGTGCCAGCACCCAACAGATGAACACTGAAGCTTTCTTT
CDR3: CASTQQMNTEAFF

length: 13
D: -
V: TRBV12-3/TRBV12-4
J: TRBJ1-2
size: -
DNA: TGTGCCAGCAGTCCTGGGACGGGCAATGGCTACACCTTC
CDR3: CASSPGTGNGYTF

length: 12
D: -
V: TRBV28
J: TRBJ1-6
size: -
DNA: TGTGCCAGCAGCCCCCCCCAATCACCCCTCCACTTT
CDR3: CASSPPQSPLHF

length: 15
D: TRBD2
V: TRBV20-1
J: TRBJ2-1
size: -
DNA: TGCAGTGCTAGTGGGACTAGCGGGGGGGAAAATGAGCAGTTCTTC
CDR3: CSASGTSGGENEQFF

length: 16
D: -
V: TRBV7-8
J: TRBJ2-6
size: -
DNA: TGTGCCAGCAGCTTAGTCGGGTACTCTGGGGCCAACGTCCTGACTTTC
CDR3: CASSLVGYSGANVLTF

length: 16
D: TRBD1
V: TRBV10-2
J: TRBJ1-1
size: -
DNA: TGCGCCAGCAGTCCCCAATCTTCCGGGACAGGGGGTGAAGCTTTCTTT
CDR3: CASSPQSSGTGGEAFF

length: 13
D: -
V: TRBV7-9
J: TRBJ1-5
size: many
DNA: TGTGCCAGCAGCTTAGCGGGGCAACAGCCCCAGCATTTT
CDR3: CASSLAGQQPQHF

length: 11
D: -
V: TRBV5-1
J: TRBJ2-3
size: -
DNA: TGCGCCAGCAGCTTGGGGGATACGCAGTATTTT
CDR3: CASSLGDTQYF

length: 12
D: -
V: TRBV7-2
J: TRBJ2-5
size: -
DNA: TGTGCCAGCAGCCTCACGGTAGAGACCCAGTACTTC
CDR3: CASSLTVETQYF

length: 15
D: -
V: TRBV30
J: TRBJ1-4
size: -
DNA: TGTGCCTGGAGGACAGGTTCGACAACTAATGAAAAACTGTTTTTT
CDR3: CAWRTGSTTNEKLFF

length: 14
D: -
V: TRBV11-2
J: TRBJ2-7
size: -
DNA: TGTGCCAGCAGCTTAGCCCTCCTCGTTGGCGAGCAGTACTTC
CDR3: CASSLALLVGEQYF

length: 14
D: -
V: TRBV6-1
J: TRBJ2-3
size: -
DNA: TGTGCCAGCAGTGAATTATACAGCACAGATACGCAGTATTTT
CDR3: CASSELYSTDTQYF

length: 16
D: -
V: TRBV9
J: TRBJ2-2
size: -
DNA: TGTGCCAGCAGCGTTTCCCATCCCAGCGGGCCCGGGGAGCTGTTTTTT
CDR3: CASSVSHPSGPGELFF

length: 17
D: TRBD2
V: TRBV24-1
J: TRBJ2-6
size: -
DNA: TGTGCCACCAGTGCCTCGGGGGGGTACTCTGGGGCCAACGTCCTGACTTTC
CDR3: CATSASGGYSGANVLTF

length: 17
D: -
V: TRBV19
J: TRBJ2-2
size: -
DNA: TGTGCCAGTAGTATAGGCGCACCCCTAAGAGGCACCGGGGAGCTGTTTTTT
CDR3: CASSIGAPLRGTGELFF

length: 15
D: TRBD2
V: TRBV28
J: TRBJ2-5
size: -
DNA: TGTGCCAGCAGTTCAGATAGCGGGGGCCAAAAGACCCAGTACTTC
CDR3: CASSSDSGGQKTQYF

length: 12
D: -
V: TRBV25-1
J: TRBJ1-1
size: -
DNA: TGTGCCAGCAGGGATACCAACACTGAAGCTTTCTTT
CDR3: CASRDTNTEAFF

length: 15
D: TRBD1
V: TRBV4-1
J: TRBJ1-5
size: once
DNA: TGCGCCAGCAGCCCGACAGGGGGGGGAGGTCAGCCCCAGCATTTT
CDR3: CASSPTGGGGQPQHF

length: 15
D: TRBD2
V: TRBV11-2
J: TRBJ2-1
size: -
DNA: TGTGCCAGCAGCACCTCTAGCGGGGCCTACAATGAGCAGTTCTTC
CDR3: CASSTSSGAYNEQFF

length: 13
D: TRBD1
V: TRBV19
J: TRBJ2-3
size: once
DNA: TGTGCCAGTAAGCAACAGGGGGCGGATACGCAGTATTTT
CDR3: CASKQQGADTQYF

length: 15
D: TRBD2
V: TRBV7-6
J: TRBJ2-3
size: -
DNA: TGTGCCAGCAGCTCGGGGACGGGGGGAGCAGATACGCAGTATTTT
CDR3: CASSSGTGGADTQYF